Below, 26 T cell receptor beta chains from the same sample are listed, as sequenced in a study of cytomegalovirus exposure and HLA in healthy donors. PCR was performed using 60 Vbeta and 13 Jbeta primers. Here immunoSEQ multiplex PCR was the method, and the copy in TCRdb shows in-frame clones only, minus some. Of around 180,000 clones listed, less than 90% are singletons. The sequencing input was PBMCs. These receptors originate from a girl less than two years old in good health and CMV-seronegative.

The chain joins TRBV5-4 to TRBJ2-7; a possible D gene is TRBD2 (5 bases). The CDR3 covers 12 residues. The V end was cut by 0 bases, the J end by 4 bases, with 5 bases between. Germline V gives CDR1 SGHNT, CDR2 YYREEE (reference sequence). CDR3 in DNA: TGTGCCAGCAGCTTGGGAGGGTACGAGCAGTACTTC. Its protein is CASSLGGYEQYF.

This chain connects TRBV7-2 to TRBJ2-7, with 13 bases lining up with TRBD2. The V gene end was trimmed by 5 bases and the J gene end by 7 bases; junction bases not matched to a gene: 2. Germline CDR1 and CDR2: SGHTA and FQGNSA. The CDR3 sequence is 13 residues long. CDR3 DNA sequence: TGTGCCAGCAGCAAGGGACTAGCGGGGGAGCAGTACTTC. Translated: CASSKGLAGEQYF.

Only one count was recorded for this clone. This chain uses TRBV30 with TRBJ1-2; D unclear. Trimming removed 5 bases from V and 4 bases from J, with 11 bases in between. This CDR3 contains 12 residues. Germline CDR1 and CDR2: GTSNPN and SVGIG (reference sequence). This CDR3 is CAWSFATYGYTF. CDR3 nucleotides: TGTGCCTGGTCGTTCGCTACCTATGGCTACACCTTC.

The chain combines TRBV5-4 with TRBJ1-2; 8 bases agree with TRBD1. V was clipped by 0 bases and J by 2 bases; unmatched bases: 3. This CDR3 comprises 15 residues. Germline CDR1 is SGHNT and CDR2 is YYREEE (reference sequence). The CDR3 DNA is TGTGCCAGCAGCTTGGGCGGACAGGGCAACTATGGCTACACCTTC. Its protein is CASSLGGQGNYGYTF. Combining the CDR3 with reference TRBV5-4 and TRBJ1-2 gives the whole variable domain ETGVTQSPTHLIKTRGQQVTLRCSSQSGHNTVSWYQQALGQGPQFIFQYYREEENGRGNFPPRFSGLQFPNYSSELNVNALELDDSALYLCASSLGGQGNYGYTFGSGTRLTVV.

The gene calls are TRBV12-2 and TRBJ2-7; the DNA was not used to check the table's D call, TRBD1. TRBV12-2 corresponds to a pseudogene. The CDR3 is made up of 18 amino acids. The CDR3 sequence is CASRLLPLRDRASYEQYF. Written as DNA, the CDR3 is TGTGCAAGTCGCTTATTGCCCTTGAGGGACAGGGCGTCCTACGAGCAGTACTTC.

This clone was seen just once. This CDR3 is CASSIEAGVREKLFF. In nucleotides, the CDR3 is TGTGCCAGTAGTATTGAGGCGGGGGTACGTGAAAAACTGTTTTTT. This chain links TRBV19 with TRBJ1-4; a weak D match, TRBD1 (5 bases). The length of the CDR3 is 15 residues. Trimming took 3 bases from V and 7 from J, leaving 15 bases between them. Per the germline V gene, CDR1 is LNHDA and CDR2 is SQIVND (reference sequence).

The chain carries TRBV19 and TRBJ2-7; D is possibly TRBD2 (6 bases). Germline CDR1 and CDR2: LNHDA and SQIVND (reference sequence). This CDR3 is 15 amino acids long. Trimming cost V 10 bases and J 2 bases, with 21 bases left between them. The chain's CDR3 is CATRQPGLGTYEQYF. CDR3 in DNA: TGTGCCACCCGACAACCGGGACTGGGAACCTACGAGCAGTACTTC.

The chain links TRBV5-1 to TRBJ1-1; D possibly corresponds to TRBD1 (6 bases). The germline V and J ends were trimmed by 1 base and 5 bases, with 15 bases remaining between them. Germline V gene sequence: CDR1 SGHRS, CDR2 YFSETQ. The CDR3 covers 15 residues. The CDR3 sequence is CASSLSGGQGTEAFF. CDR3 sequence (DNA): TGCGCCAGCAGCTTGAGCGGGGGGCAGGGGACTGAAGCTTTCTTT. The entire variable domain, with the rest obtained from reference TRBV5-1 and TRBJ1-1, is as follows: KAGVTQTPRYLIKTRGQQVTLSCSPISGHRSVSWYQQTPGQGLQFLFEYFSETQRNKGNFPGRFSGRQFSNSRSEMNVSTLELGDSALYLCASSLSGGQGTEAFFGQGTRLTVV.

This chain links TRBV5-1 with TRBJ2-7; 11 positions agree with TRBD2. The CDR3 sequence is 15 residues long. Germline V gene data show CDR1 as SGHRS and CDR2 as YFSETQ. V gave up 3 bases and J gave up 3 bases; unmatched junction bases: 5. CDR3 coding DNA: TGCGCCAGCAGCTCGGGGCTAGCGGGGGGCTACGAGCAGTACTTC. This codes for CASSSGLAGGYEQYF.

The J gene is TRBJ1-1, the V gene TRBV10-3; TRBD1 matches 9 bases. Germline lookup yields CDR1 ENHRY and CDR2 SYGVKD. CDR3 length equals 14 residues. V was pared by 6 bases and J by 1 base, with 3 bases of the junction left unmatched. CDR3 loop: CAISRDRENTEAFF. The DNA of the CDR3 is TGTGCCATCAGCCGGGACAGGGAGAACACTGAAGCTTTCTTT.

The chain has TRBV5-6 and TRBJ2-7; TRBD2 aligns across 9 bases. The CDR3 is 15 amino acids. V was pared by 4 bases and J by 2 bases, with 7 bases of the junction left unmatched. Germline values: CDR1 SGHDT, CDR2 YYEEEE. Written as DNA, the CDR3 is TGTGCCAGCAGCACGGTAGCGGGAGTGGCCTACGAGCAGTACTTC. This codes for CASSTVAGVAYEQYF.

The chain joins TRBV5-1 to TRBJ2-7, with D possibly TRBD1 on 5 matching bases. Trimming removed 1 base from V and 2 bases from J, with 7 bases in between. Germline lookup yields CDR1 SGHRS and CDR2 YFSETQ. The CDR3 spans 13 residues. In nucleotides, the CDR3 is TGCGCCAGCAGCTTGAACAGGCCCTACGAGCAGTACTTC. Protein product: CASSLNRPYEQYF.

The chain carries TRBV27 and TRBJ2-7; possible D gene TRBD1, 6 bases. There are 14 residues in the CDR3. The ends were cut back, 9 bases at V and 2 bases at J, with 17 bases in the middle. Germline-derived CDR1 and CDR2 are MNHEY and SMNVEV (reference sequence). CDR3 coding DNA: TGTGCCAGTCGCCCCGGGACAACAACCTACGAGCAGTACTTC. It codes for CASRPGTTTYEQYF.

CDR3 amino acids: CANKAPGVEQYF. CDR3 in DNA: TGCGCCAACAAGGCTCCAGGGGTTGAGCAGTACTTC. The gene calls are TRBV10-1 and TRBJ2-7, with D possibly TRBD1 on 6 matching bases. CDR1 and CDR2 (germline): WNHNN, SYGVQD (reference sequence). V was clipped by 10 bases and J by 7 bases, with 17 bases between them. The CDR3 has 12 residues.

This chain links TRBV5-6 with TRBJ2-2; D is perhaps TRBD2 (7 bases). The CDR3 extends over 19 amino acids. The germline V gene encodes CDR1 SGHDT and CDR2 YYEEEE. V was clipped by 3 bases and J by 0 bases, with 21 bases between them. The CDR3 sequence: CASSYAGAYFFSNTGELFF. DNA for the CDR3: TGTGCCAGCAGCTATGCGGGGGCCTATTTCTTTTCGAACACCGGGGAGCTGTTTTTT.

The chain uses TRBV4-1 and TRBJ1-6; D not certain. V dropped 0 bases and J dropped 4 bases, with 7 bases sitting between them. The CDR3 is 15 residues long. The germline CDR1 and CDR2 sequences are MGHRA and YSYEKL. The CDR3 protein is CASSQDRDYNSPLHF. CDR3 DNA: TGCGCCAGCAGCCAAGATCGGGATTATAATTCACCCCTCCACTTT.

The J gene is TRBJ1-6, the V gene TRBV29-1; TRBD1 might be the D (6 bases). CDR1 and CDR2 from the germline V gene are SQVTM and ANQGSEA. CDR3 size: 13 residues. Trimming cost V 4 bases and J 9 bases, with 13 bases left between them. Here the CDR3 reads CSVASDRGSPLHF. CDR3 sequence (DNA): TGCAGCGTTGCCTCGGACAGAGGTTCACCCCTCCACTTT.

V and J are TRBV27 and TRBJ2-7; TRBD2 matches at 8 bases. The ends lost 2 bases at V and 0 bases at J; junction bases unmatched: 3. The CDR3 loop spans 15 amino acids. Germline V gene sequence: CDR1 MNHEY, CDR2 SMNVEV (reference sequence). The DNA for the CDR3 is TGTGCCAGCAGTTTAGAGCGGGGGCCCTCCTACGAGCAGTACTTC. This gives the protein CASSLERGPSYEQYF.

This chain joins TRBV15 and TRBJ1-1; 7 bases match TRBD1. The V segment lost 6 bases and the J segment 1 base; nucleotides outside the gene matches: 8. Germline V gene lookup returns CDR1 LNHNV and CDR2 YYDKDF (reference sequence). The CDR3 runs 15 residues. The CDR3 DNA sequence: TGTGCCACCAGTGCCCTGGACAGGTCGAACACTGAAGCTTTCTTT. Amino acids: CATSALDRSNTEAFF.

The V call is TRBV2, the J call TRBJ2-3; 9 bases line up with TRBD2. The CDR3 contains 13 residues. J lost 5 bases, V lost 7 bases, and 4 bases had no gene match. Germline V lookup: CDR1 SNHLY, CDR2 FYNNEI. The CDR3 protein is CASTLAGEDTQYF. The CDR3 DNA sequence: TGTGCCAGCACATTAGCGGGGGAAGATACGCAGTATTTT. Looking up the rest from reference TRBV2 and TRBJ2-3 gives the full variable domain: EPEVTQTPSHQVTQMGQEVILRCVPISNHLYFYWYRQILGQKVEFLVSFYNNEISEKSEIFDDQFSVERPDGSNFTLKIRSTKLEDSAMYFCASTLAGEDTQYFGPGTRLTVL.

The chain is built from TRBV19 and TRBJ1-5; tentative D call: TRBD1 (6 bases). Germline-derived CDR1 and CDR2 are LNHDA and SQIVND (reference sequence). This CDR3 has 15 amino acids. The ends were cut back, 6 bases at V and 0 bases at J, with 12 bases in the middle. Here the CDR3 DNA reads TGTGCCAGTAGCCGCTACAGGGCTAGCAATCAGCCCCAGCATTTT. It encodes CASSRYRASNQPQHF.

The J gene is TRBJ2-3, the V gene TRBV19, with 10 bases aligning to TRBD2. Per the germline V gene, CDR1 is LNHDA and CDR2 is SQIVND (reference sequence). This CDR3 has 18 residues. V shed 1 base and J 0 bases; nucleotides not matched to a gene: 7. CDR3 residues: CASSIVSGRARSTDTQYF. The CDR3 DNA reads TGTGCCAGTAGTATAGTGAGCGGGAGGGCCCGGAGCACAGATACGCAGTATTTT.

The gene calls are TRBV12-5 and TRBJ2-1, with a possible D match to TRBD2 (5 bases). The V and J ends lost 9 bases and 2 bases respectively, with 5 bases between them. In germline, CDR1 is LGHNT, CDR2 FRNRAP. The CDR3 spans 11 residues. The CDR3 DNA follows: TGTGCTAGCGGGACCTACAATGAGCAGTTCTTC. This translates into CASGTYNEQFF.

This rearrangement joins TRBV7-6 to TRBJ1-2; 9 bases line up with TRBD1. Germline CDR1 and CDR2: SGHVS and FNYEAQ. The CDR3 totals 15 residues. Unmatched junction bases numbered 8, after V lost 3 bases and J lost 6 bases. CDR3 in DNA: TGTGCCAGCAGCTTGTTGGGACAGGGCTTCGATGGCTACACCTTC. Its protein is CASSLLGQGFDGYTF.

The gene calls are TRBV2 and TRBJ2-1; D might be TRBD2 (5 bases). The CDR3 is 14 amino acids. Trimming stripped 4 bases from V and 6 bases from J, with 13 bases between. Germline values: CDR1 SNHLY, CDR2 FYNNEI. The CDR3 nucleotides read TGTGCCAGCAGTGGAAGGGAGTGGGTCAATGAGCAGTTCTTC. This codes for CASSGREWVNEQFF.

This clone occurred a few times. Other DNA sequences of this sample code for an identical CDR3. DNA of the CDR3: TGTGCCAGCAGCTTAAAAGGGGGCCAAGAGACCCAGTACTTC. This encodes CASSLKGGQETQYF. V gene TRBV7-3 combines with J gene TRBJ2-5, with D tentatively TRBD1 (6 bases). This CDR3 region has 14 residues. V dropped 1 base and J dropped 1 base, with 7 bases sitting between them. CDR1 is SGHTA, CDR2 FQGTGA, per germline.